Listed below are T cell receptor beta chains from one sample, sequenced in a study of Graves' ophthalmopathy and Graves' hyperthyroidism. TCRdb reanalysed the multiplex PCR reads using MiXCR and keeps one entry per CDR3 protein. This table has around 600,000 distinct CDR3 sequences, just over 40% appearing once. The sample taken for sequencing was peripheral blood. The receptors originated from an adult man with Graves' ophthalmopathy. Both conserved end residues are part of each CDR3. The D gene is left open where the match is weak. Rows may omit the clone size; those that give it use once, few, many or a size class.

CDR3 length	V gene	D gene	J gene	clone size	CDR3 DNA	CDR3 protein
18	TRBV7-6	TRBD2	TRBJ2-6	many	TGTGCCAGCAGCCCACTAGCGGGGGGGATCTCTGGGGCCAACGTCCTGACTTTC	CASSPLAGGISGANVLTF
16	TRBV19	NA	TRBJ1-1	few	TGTGCCAGTAGATCAGGGAGCGCGGCGATAGGCACTGAAGCTTTCTTT	CASRSGSAAIGTEAFF
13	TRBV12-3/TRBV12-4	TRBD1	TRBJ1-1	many	TGTGCCAGCACCGGACAGGGGAACACTGAAGCTTTCTTT	CASTGQGNTEAFF
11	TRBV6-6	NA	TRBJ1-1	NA	TGTGCCAGCAGTTACGGCAGACAGGCTTTCTTT	CASSYGRQAFF
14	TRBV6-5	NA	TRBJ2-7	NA	TGTGCCAGCAGTTTTCACAGGGTCTCCTACGAGCAGTACTTC	CASSFHRVSYEQYF
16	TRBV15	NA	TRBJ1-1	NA	TGTGCCACCAGCAGTTATTCGGGGGTGTCGAACACTGAAGCTTTCTTT	CATSSYSGVSNTEAFF
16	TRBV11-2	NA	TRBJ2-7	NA	TGTGCCAGCAGCTTCGGAGGGGCAGGGTCTTTATACGAGCAGTACTTC	CASSFGGAGSLYEQYF
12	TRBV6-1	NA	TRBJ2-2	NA	TGTGCCAGCAGTCAGTCCTTTTTGGAGCTGTTTTTT	CASSQSFLELFF
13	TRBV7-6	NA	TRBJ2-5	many	TGTGCCAGCAGCCAACTAGTCCAAGAGACCCAGTACTTC	CASSQLVQETQYF
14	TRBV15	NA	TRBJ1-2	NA	TGTGCCACCAGCAGCCAAAGGGCGGATTATGGCTACACCTTC	CATSSQRADYGYTF
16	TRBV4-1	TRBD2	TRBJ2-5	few	TGCGCCAGCAGAAACGCCCTCGGGACTAGCAGAGAGACCCAGTACTTC	CASRNALGTSRETQYF
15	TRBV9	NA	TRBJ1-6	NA	TGTGCCAGCTCGCTCCGGGGTGGTCGCAATTCACCCCTCCACTTT	CASSLRGGRNSPLHF
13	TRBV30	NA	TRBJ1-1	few	TGTGCCTGGAGCACAAGCGCGGGGACTGAAGCTTTCTTT	CAWSTSAGTEAFF
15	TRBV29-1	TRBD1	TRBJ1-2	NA	TGCAGCGTTCACTACCGGGACAGGGTTCGCCATGGCTACACCTTC	CSVHYRDRVRHGYTF
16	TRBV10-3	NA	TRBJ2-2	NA	TGTGCCAGCAGTCCCCTCGAGGGGAGGAGCACCGGGGGGCTGTTTTTT	CASSPLEGRSTGGLFF
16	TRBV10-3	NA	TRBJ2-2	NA	TGTGCCATCAGTGACTCGGCAGGGGAGGACACCGGGGAGCTGTTTTTT	CAISDSAGEDTGELFF
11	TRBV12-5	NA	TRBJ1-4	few	TGTGCTAGTGGTTTGGGTGAAAAACTGTTTTTT	CASGLGEKLFF
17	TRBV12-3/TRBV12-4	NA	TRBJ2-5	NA	TGTGCCAGCAGTGAAGCGCATTACTGGGAAATCCAAGAGACCCAGTACTTC	CASSEAHYWEIQETQYF
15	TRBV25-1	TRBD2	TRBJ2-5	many	TGTGCCAGTGCCGGGACGGGGGGGATCTGGGAGACCCAGTACTTC	CASAGTGGIWETQYF
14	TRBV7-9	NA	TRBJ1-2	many	TGTGCCAGCAGCCTAGGAGTGGACCACTATGGCTACACCTTC	CASSLGVDHYGYTF
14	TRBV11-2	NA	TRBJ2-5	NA	TGTGCCAGCAGCCTAACAGGGTTTTTGGAGACCCAGTACTTC	CASSLTGFLETQYF
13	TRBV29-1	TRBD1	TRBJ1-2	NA	TGCAGCCTGGCGGGACAGGGGACCTATGGCTACACCTTC	CSLAGQGTYGYTF
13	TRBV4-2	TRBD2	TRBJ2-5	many	TGTGCCAGCAGCCAACGGGGGGGTGAGACCCAGTACTTC	CASSQRGGETQYF
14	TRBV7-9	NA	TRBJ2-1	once	TGTGCCACCGATTCCGGGACCCTCACCCATGAGCAGTTCTTC	CATDSGTLTHEQFF
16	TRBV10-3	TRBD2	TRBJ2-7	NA	TGTGCCAGCAGCAATCGCTGGACTAGCGGTTCCTACGAGCAGTACTTC	CASSNRWTSGSYEQYF
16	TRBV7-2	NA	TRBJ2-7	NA	TGTGCCAGCAGCCAACACTCAGGGGCTTCTTCCTACGAGCAGTACTTC	CASSQHSGASSYEQYF
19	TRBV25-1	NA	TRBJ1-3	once	TGTGCCAGCTCACCAACTTTAAGACGGGACCAATTCTCTGGAAACACCATATATTTT	CASSPTLRRDQFSGNTIYF
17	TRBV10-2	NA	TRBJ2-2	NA	TGCGCCAGCAGCGCGACTCGGGGGAGATCAGGGACCGGGGAGCTGTTTTTT	CASSATRGRSGTGELFF
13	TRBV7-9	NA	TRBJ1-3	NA	TGTGCCAGCAGCTTAGGCCGTGGAAACACCATATATTTT	CASSLGRGNTIYF